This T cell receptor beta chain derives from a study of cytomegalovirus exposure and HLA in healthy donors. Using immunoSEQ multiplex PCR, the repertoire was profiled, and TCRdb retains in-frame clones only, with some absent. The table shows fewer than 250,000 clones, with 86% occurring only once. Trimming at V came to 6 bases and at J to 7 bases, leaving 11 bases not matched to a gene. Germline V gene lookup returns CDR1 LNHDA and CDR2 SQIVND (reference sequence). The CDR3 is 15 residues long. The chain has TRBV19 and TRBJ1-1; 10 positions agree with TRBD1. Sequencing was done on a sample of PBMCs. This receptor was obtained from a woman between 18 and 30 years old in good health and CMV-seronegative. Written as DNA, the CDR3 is TGTGCCAGTAGAACGACAGGGGGCGCATGGCGTGAAGCTTTCTTT. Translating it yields CASRTTGGAWREAFF.